This T cell receptor (beta chain) was sequenced in a study of control samples from healthy donors and cancer patients. Sequenced by immunoSEQ multiplex PCR; TCRdb stores in-frame clones only, minus some. The repertoire table contains some 190,000 clones. Trimming removed 4 bases at V and 4 bases at J, with 13 bases between. The CDR3 is made up of 14 amino acids. CDR1 is SNHLY and CDR2 is FYNNEI in the germline V gene. The clonotype was recovered from a woman in her thirties in good health. The chain uses TRBV2 and TRBJ2-5; perhaps TRBD2 as D (5 bases). The sequencing input was blood. CDR3 nucleotide sequence: TGTGCCAGCAGTGGGAGGCCAAGAGGAGAGACCCAGTACTTC. Translated, it gives CASSGRPRGETQYF.